These 30 T cell receptor beta chains were sequenced from one sample in a study of CD8 T cells in Susac syndrome. Random hexamers were used to reverse transcribe 0.5 to 1 ug of RNA. TCRdb analysed the immunoSEQ multiplex PCR reads with MiXCR anew, one entry per CDR3 protein. The data hold 70,000 to 100,000 distinct CDR3 sequences, with 95% to 97% observed a single time. Sequencing was carried out using CD8+ T cells from PBMCs. The receptors come from a human donor with Susac syndrome.

The V and J genes are TRBV9 and TRBJ2-2; TRBD1 aligns across 7 bases. The V gene's germline CDR1 is SGDLS and CDR2 YYNGEE. The CDR3 totals 17 residues. Losses at the gene ends were 5 bases for V and 2 bases for J; bases not matched to a gene: 12. CDR3 sequence reads: CASSLNRRDSNTGELFF. The CDR3 bases are TGTGCCAGCAGTCTTAATCGCCGGGACAGCAACACCGGGGAGCTGTTTTTT. The variable domain in full, with the rest retrieved from reference TRBV9 and TRBJ2-2, is DSGVTQTPKHLITATGQRVTLRCSPRSGDLSVYWYQQSLDQGLQFLIQYYNGEERAKGNILERFSAQQFPDLHSELNLSSLELGDSALYFCASSLNRRDSNTGELFFGEGSRLTVL.

The chain uses TRBV28 and TRBJ1-2, with D perhaps TRBD1 (5 bases). CDR3 length: 14 residues. Germline loops: CDR1 MDHEN, CDR2 SYDVKM. The V end was cut by 10 bases, the J end by 4 bases, with 19 bases between. CDR3 in amino acids: CATLGLRGAYGYTF. CDR3 nucleotide sequence: TGTGCCACGCTAGGGCTACGAGGGGCCTATGGCTACACCTTC.

This chain connects TRBV2 to TRBJ1-1, with D possibly matching TRBD1 (5 bases). CDR1 and CDR2 (germline): SNHLY, FYNNEI. The germline V and J ends were trimmed by 8 bases and 4 bases, with 17 bases remaining between them. The CDR3 spans 14 residues. In nucleotides, the CDR3 is TGTGCCAGCGCTCAGGCCCAGGGAAGCACTGAAGCTTTCTTT. Encoded protein: CASAQAQGSTEAFF.

The chain is built from TRBV19 and TRBJ1-1, with 9 bases matching TRBD1. The CDR3 totals 15 residues. V lost 3 bases, J lost 10 bases, and 12 bases stayed unmatched. Germline lookup yields CDR1 LNHDA and CDR2 SQIVND (reference sequence). The CDR3 loop reads CASSILPGQGSGAFF. Written as DNA, the CDR3 is TGTGCCAGTAGTATCCTACCGGGACAGGGCTCGGGAGCTTTCTTT. Filled out from reference TRBV19 and TRBJ1-1, the complete variable domain reads DGGITQSPKYLFRKEGQNVTLSCEQNLNHDAMYWYRQDPGQGLRLIYYSQIVNDFQKGDIAEGYSVSREKKESFPLTVTSAQKNPTAFYLCASSILPGQGSGAFFGQGTRLTVV.

The chain has TRBV5-4 and TRBJ2-4; 7 bases agree with TRBD2. The CDR3 is made up of 14 amino acids. In germline, CDR1 is SGHNT, CDR2 YYREEE (reference sequence). Losses at the gene ends were 9 bases for V and 1 base for J; bases not matched to a gene: 7. CDR3 in amino acids: CATRGVGAKNIQYF. The CDR3, as DNA: TGTGCCACACGGGGGGTCGGGGCCAAAAACATTCAGTACTTC. The variable domain in full, with the rest retrieved from reference TRBV5-4 and TRBJ2-4, is ETGVTQSPTHLIKTRGQQVTLRCSSQSGHNTVSWYQQALGQGPQFIFQYYREEENGRGNFPPRFSGLQFPNYSSELNVNALELDDSALYLCATRGVGAKNIQYFGAGTRLSVL.

The chain links TRBV12-3 or TRBV12-4 to TRBJ1-3; D remains unclear. The CDR3 length is 12 residues. Trimming left V 8 bases short and J 2 bases short, with 7 bases between. In DNA form, the CDR3 reads TGTGCCAGCCTACGAGCTGGAAACACCATATATTTT. Translated, it gives CASLRAGNTIYF.

The chain carries TRBV5-1 and TRBJ2-7; no firm D call. V lost 0 bases, J lost 5 bases, and 15 bases lay in between. CDR3 size: 15 residues. Germline V CDR1 and CDR2: SGHRS, YFSETQ. The CDR3 sequence: CASSLGQAIADEQYF. CDR3 DNA: TGCGCCAGCAGCTTGGGCCAGGCAATCGCCGACGAGCAGTACTTC.

V and J are TRBV27 and TRBJ1-1; tentatively, D is TRBD1 (6 bases). Germline V gene sequence: CDR1 MNHEY, CDR2 SMNVEV (reference sequence). The CDR3 runs 14 residues. Trimming removed 6 bases at V and 1 base at J, with 12 bases between. The CDR3 DNA reads as TGTGCCAGCAGCACAGGGAGCGCGAACACTGAAGCTTTCTTT. It encodes CASSTGSANTEAFF.

This chain uses TRBV5-4 with TRBJ2-1; D might be TRBD1 or TRBD2, each matching 5 bases. V lost 4 bases, J lost 9 bases, and 20 bases lay in between. This CDR3 contains 15 residues. The germline CDR1 and CDR2 sequences are SGHNT and YYREEE (reference sequence). The CDR3 region is CASSPPGDQTSEQFF. The CDR3 DNA reads as TGTGCCAGCAGCCCTCCCGGGGACCAAACCAGTGAGCAGTTCTTC.

V usage is TRBV5-4 and J usage is TRBJ1-1; D is possibly TRBD1 (5 bases). Germline values: CDR1 SGHNT, CDR2 YYREEE (reference sequence). This CDR3 contains 16 residues. Trimming pared 2 bases from V and 1 base from J, leaving 15 bases between. CDR3: CASSFDGGGPNTEAFF. The CDR3 DNA reads TGTGCCAGCAGCTTCGACGGGGGTGGGCCGAACACTGAAGCTTTCTTT.

The CDR3 loop reads CAWNPGQGRNEQYF. The CDR3 coding sequence is TGTGCCTGGAATCCGGGACAGGGTCGTAACGAGCAGTACTTC. The rearrangement uses TRBV30 and TRBJ2-1; 9 nucleotides line up with TRBD1. The DNA end lines up better with TRBJ2-7; the J call may be wrong. Germline V CDR1 and CDR2: GTSNPN, SVGIG (reference sequence). This CDR3 contains 14 residues.

The genes are TRBV7-2 and TRBJ2-7, with D unclear. V gave up 2 bases and J gave up 3 bases, with 8 bases separating them. This CDR3 is 13 amino acids long. CDR1 and CDR2 (germline): SGHTA, FQGNSA. The DNA of the CDR3 is TGTGCCAGCAGCTTAAATATGGGCTACGAGCAGTACTTC. This gives the protein CASSLNMGYEQYF.

The V and J genes are TRBV30 and TRBJ2-1; tentative D call: TRBD2 (6 bases). CDR3 size: 12 residues. Trimming stripped 2 bases from V and 5 bases from J, with 7 bases between. CDR1 and CDR2 (germline): GTSNPN, SVGIG (reference sequence). The DNA of the CDR3 is TGTGCCTGGAGTAGACTAGACAATGAGCAGTTCTTC. This gives the protein CAWSRLDNEQFF.

The chain recombines TRBV7-2 with TRBJ1-5, with 10 positions matching TRBD1. The length of the CDR3 is 15 residues. CDR1 and CDR2 (germline): SGHTA, FQGNSA. V was clipped by 6 bases and J by 6 bases; unmatched bases: 8. This chain's CDR3 is CASSTDRGSGQPQHF. The DNA for the CDR3 is TGTGCCAGCAGTACGGACAGGGGGTCGGGTCAGCCCCAGCATTTT.

This clonotype occurred a few times. The gene calls are TRBV20-1 and TRBJ2-7; no clear D. Trimming left V 5 bases short and J 2 bases short, with 7 bases between. This CDR3 region has 11 residues. Germline V gives CDR1 DFQATT, CDR2 SNEGSKA (reference sequence). DNA of the CDR3: TGCAGTGCTGTGCTGACCTACGAGCAGTACTTC. Protein product: CSAVLTYEQYF.

This chain joins TRBV6-2 or TRBV6-3 and TRBJ2-1; D not certain. The CDR3 runs to 14 residues. Germline values: CDR1 MNHEY, CDR2 SVGEGT. Between the trimmed V and J ends, which lost 2 bases and 6 bases, there was a span of 11 bases. The CDR3 here is CASSYTRRSNEQFF. In nucleotides, the CDR3 is TGTGCCAGCAGTTACACTCGACGCTCCAATGAGCAGTTCTTC.

Here the CDR3 DNA reads TGTGCCAGCAGTCTCATGGGGAGCCAAGAGACCCAGTACTTC. The encoded protein is CASSLMGSQETQYF. The V gene is TRBV25-1, the J gene TRBJ2-5, with D possibly matching TRBD2 (5 bases). There are 14 residues in the CDR3. CDR1 is MGHDK and CDR2 is SYGVNS in the germline V gene. Between the trimmed V and J ends, which lost 5 bases and 1 base, there was a span of 11 bases.

The rearrangement links TRBV20-1 to TRBJ1-2; D remains unclear. The germline V gene encodes CDR1 DFQATT and CDR2 SNEGSKA (reference sequence). This CDR3 is built from 14 residues. V dropped 5 bases and J dropped 0 bases, with 13 bases sitting between them. The CDR3 bases are TGCAGTGCTTGCCCTGACCCGGCTAACTATGGCTACACCTTC. Translated: CSACPDPANYGYTF.

This chain uses TRBV29-1 with TRBJ1-2; perhaps TRBD1 as D (6 bases). V was pared by 1 base and J by 7 bases, with 13 bases between. CDR1 is SQVTM, CDR2 ANQGSEA, per germline. The CDR3 sequence is 13 residues long. The CDR3 protein is CSVEGGRGGGYTF. The CDR3 DNA is TGCAGCGTTGAAGGGGGCAGGGGAGGTGGCTACACCTTC.

The rearrangement joins TRBV6-5 to TRBJ1-1; perhaps TRBD1 as D (6 bases). This CDR3 contains 13 residues. V lost 4 bases and J 6 bases, leaving 12 bases between the germline ends. In germline, CDR1 is MNHEY, CDR2 SVGAGI. CDR3 bases: TGTGCCAGCAGTTCCACAGGGAGAGCTGAAGCTTTCTTT. Residues: CASSSTGRAEAFF.

This rearrangement joins TRBV4-3 to TRBJ2-5; 8 bases map to TRBD2. CDR1 LGHNA and CDR2 YSLEER come from the germline V gene. The CDR3 extends over 17 amino acids. The V and J ends lost 3 bases and 3 bases, in that order; junction bases with no gene match: 12. DNA of the CDR3: TGCGCCAGCAGCCACCACACGGGGGGGCGAGTTAAAGAGACCCAGTACTTC. It is translated as CASSHHTGGRVKETQYF.

This chain connects TRBV5-6 to TRBJ1-2, with D perhaps matching TRBD1 (5 bases). CDR1 SGHDT and CDR2 YYEEEE come from the germline V gene. Trimming stripped 4 bases from V and 8 bases from J, with 18 bases between. The CDR3 extends over 14 amino acids. The CDR3 loop reads CASSHAGTSGGYTF. The CDR3 nucleotides are TGTGCCAGCAGCCACGCCGGGACCTCTGGAGGCTACACCTTC.

This chain uses TRBV5-6 with TRBJ1-6, with TRBD1 identical over 10 bases. Germline lookup yields CDR1 SGHDT and CDR2 YYEEEE. CDR3 length: 16 amino acids. V dropped 2 bases and J dropped 8; count of bases not matched to a gene: 7. CDR3 nucleotide sequence: TGTGCCAGCAGCTTCGGGACAGGGGTGGGATATTCACCCCTCCACTTT. Translated, it gives CASSFGTGVGYSPLHF.

The rearrangement links TRBV20-1 to TRBJ2-5; TRBD2 agrees at 8 bases. Losses at the gene ends were 0 bases for V and 0 bases for J; bases not matched to a gene: 3. CDR1 is DFQATT, CDR2 SNEGSKA, per germline (reference sequence). This CDR3 region has 15 residues. Written as DNA, the CDR3 is TGCAGTGCTAGAGATCCTAGCGGGCACCAAGAGACCCAGTACTTC. It specifies CSARDPSGHQETQYF.

The V gene is TRBV20-1, the J gene TRBJ1-5, with 7 bases that match TRBD1. This CDR3 is 16 amino acids long. Germline trimming cut 3 bases from V and 0 bases from J; bases unmatched to any gene: 8. Germline CDR1 reads DFQATT; CDR2 reads SNEGSKA (reference sequence). The chain's CDR3 is CSAREIGTASNQPQHF. The CDR3 nucleotides read TGCAGTGCTAGGGAGATAGGGACAGCTAGCAATCAGCCCCAGCATTTT.

CDR3 sequence (DNA): TGTGCCAGCAGCCAGGAGGGAGATGATAACACTGAAGCTTTCTTT. Its protein product is CASSQEGDDNTEAFF. The V gene is TRBV4-2, the J gene TRBJ1-1; D is unresolved. Germline assignment: CDR1 LGHNA and CDR2 YNFKEQ. The CDR3 has 15 residues. The V and J ends lost 3 bases and 2 bases respectively, with 13 bases between them.

The chain has TRBV30 and TRBJ1-1; D is uncertain. Germline V gene lookup returns CDR1 GTSNPN and CDR2 SVGIG (reference sequence). V lost 3 bases and J lost 4, with 18 bases in between. The CDR3 is 15 residues long. CDR3 nucleotides: TGTGCCTGGAGCCCTAAGGGTGATGAGGCCACTGAAGCTTTCTTT. Protein: CAWSPKGDEATEAFF.

This chain connects TRBV28 to TRBJ1-1; TRBD1 might be the D (6 bases). V dropped 10 bases and J dropped 6 bases, with 18 bases sitting between them. Per the germline V gene, CDR1 is MDHEN and CDR2 is SYDVKM. This CDR3 has 13 residues. The CDR3 here is CAIMGGRLSEAFF. CDR3 nucleotides: TGTGCCATCATGGGGGGGCGGCTGTCTGAAGCTTTCTTT.

V usage is TRBV6-5 and J usage is TRBJ1-2; the D gene is possibly TRBD1 (6 bases). Germline V CDR1 and CDR2: MNHEY, SVGAGI. Trimming left V 5 bases short and J 7 bases short, with 17 bases between. The CDR3 is 14 residues long. The CDR3 loop reads CASSRGAGEGGYTF. The CDR3 DNA reads TGTGCCAGCAGTCGTGGGGCAGGGGAGGGTGGCTACACCTTC.

The V and J genes are TRBV20-1 and TRBJ2-3; 7 bases line up with TRBD2. Germline trimming cut 3 bases from V and 10 bases from J; bases unmatched to any gene: 4. CDR3 length equals 11 residues. Per germline, CDR1 DFQATT and CDR2 SNEGSKA (reference sequence). The CDR3 region is CSASSSGAQYF. In nucleotides, the CDR3 is TGCAGTGCTAGCTCGAGCGGGGCGCAGTATTTT.